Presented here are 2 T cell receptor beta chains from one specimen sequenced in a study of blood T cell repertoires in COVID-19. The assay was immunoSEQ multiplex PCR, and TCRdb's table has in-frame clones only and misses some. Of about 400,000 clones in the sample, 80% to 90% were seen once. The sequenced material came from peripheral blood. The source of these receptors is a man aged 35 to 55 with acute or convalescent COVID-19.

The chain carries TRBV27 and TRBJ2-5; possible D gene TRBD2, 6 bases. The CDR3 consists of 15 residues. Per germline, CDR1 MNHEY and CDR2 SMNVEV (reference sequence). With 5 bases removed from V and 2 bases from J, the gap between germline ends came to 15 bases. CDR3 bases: TGTGCCAGCAGTGAGCGGAGGAGGGTTCAAGAGACCCAGTACTTC. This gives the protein CASSERRRVQETQYF.

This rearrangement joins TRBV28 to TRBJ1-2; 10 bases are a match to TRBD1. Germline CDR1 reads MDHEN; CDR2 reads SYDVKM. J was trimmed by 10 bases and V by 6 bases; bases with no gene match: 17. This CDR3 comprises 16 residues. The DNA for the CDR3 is TGTGCCAGCAGATCCCAAATCTTACCCGACAGGGGGCCCTACACCTTC. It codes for CASRSQILPDRGPYTF.